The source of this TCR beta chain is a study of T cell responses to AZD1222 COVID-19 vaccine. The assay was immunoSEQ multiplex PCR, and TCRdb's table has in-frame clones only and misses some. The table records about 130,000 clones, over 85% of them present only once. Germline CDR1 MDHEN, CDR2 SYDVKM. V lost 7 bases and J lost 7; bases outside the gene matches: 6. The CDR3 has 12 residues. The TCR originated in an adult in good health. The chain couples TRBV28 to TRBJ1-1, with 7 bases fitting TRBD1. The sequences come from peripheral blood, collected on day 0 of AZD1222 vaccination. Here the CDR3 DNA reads TGTGCCAGCACCCAAGGGGACAGTGAAGCTTTCTTT. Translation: CASTQGDSEAFF. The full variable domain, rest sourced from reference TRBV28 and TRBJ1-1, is DVKVTQSSRYLVKRTGEKVFLECVQDMDHENMFWYRQDPGLGLRLIYFSYDVKMKEKGDIPEGYSVSREKKERFSLILESASTNQTSMYLCASTQGDSEAFFGQGTRLTVV.